These T cell receptor beta chains were read from a single sample in a study of blood T cells in healthy people across ages. TCRdb reprocessed the 5' RACE reads via MiXCR and lists one record per CDR3 protein. The top ten hold more than 6% of the sample, which has over a million distinct CDR3 sequences, 45% to 70% seen once. The sequencing sample was made of blood. All receptors come from a man aged 18 to 29 in good health. The CDR3 runs from the conserved cysteine through the conserved F or W. Each record gives: J gene, V gene, clone size, CDR3 length, D gene, CDR3 protein, CDR3 DNA. D genes are given only for firm matches. Size is omitted from some rows. Given values are once, few, many or a class for expanded clones.

>TRBJ1-1|TRBV6-5|.|15|.
CASSYSLRDNTEAFF
TGTGCCAGCAGTTACTCCCTGCGAGACAACACTGAAGCTTTCTTT
>TRBJ2-1|TRBV7-8|.|16|.
CASSPRRGPSHNEQFF
TGTGCCAGCAGCCCCCGGCGGGGGCCCTCACACAATGAGCAGTTCTTC
>TRBJ1-5|TRBV20-1|.|16|.
CSARDGQGGSNQPQHF
TGCAGTGCTAGAGATGGCCAGGGCGGGAGCAATCAGCCCCAGCATTTT
>TRBJ1-5|TRBV12-3/TRBV12-4|.|13|.
CASSSGGDQPQHF
TGTGCCAGCAGTTCGGGGGGAGACCAGCCCCAGCATTTT
>TRBJ2-2|TRBV29-1|.|15|TRBD2
CSVGGGSLNTGELFF
TGCAGCGTTGGGGGCGGGAGCTTGAACACCGGGGAGCTGTTTTTT
>TRBJ2-5|TRBV29-1|.|11|.
CSVEDVETQYF
TGCAGCGTTGAAGACGTAGAGACCCAGTACTTC
>TRBJ1-5|TRBV20-1|.|13|.
CSAREVGASGQHF
TGCAGTGCTAGAGAGGTAGGGGCCTCGGGCCAGCATTTT
>TRBJ1-1|TRBV6-5|.|12|.
CASSNRDLGAFF
TGTGCCAGCAGTAACAGGGACCTGGGGGCTTTCTTT
>TRBJ2-1|TRBV6-5|.|15|.
CASNPGSSSYNEQFF
TGTGCCAGCAATCCGGGAAGCAGCTCCTACAATGAGCAGTTCTTC
>TRBJ2-3|TRBV6-5|.|15|.
CASSKDNRAADTQYF
TGTGCCAGCAGTAAGGACAACAGGGCAGCAGATACGCAGTATTTT
>TRBJ2-5|TRBV12-3/TRBV12-4|.|15|TRBD2
CASRSGTSSGETQYF
TGTGCCAGCAGATCCGGGACTAGTAGCGGAGAGACCCAGTACTTC
>TRBJ1-6|TRBV3-1|.|18|TRBD1
CASSQVSPGGESNSPLHF
TGTGCCAGCAGCCAAGTGTCCCCAGGGGGTGAAAGTAATTCACCCCTCCACTTT
>TRBJ1-1|TRBV6-2/TRBV6-3|.|13|.
CAGRTDSFPEAFF
TGTGCCGGACGGACAGATAGTTTCCCCGAAGCTTTCTTT
>TRBJ2-5|TRBV7-9|many|16|TRBD2
CASSPQNRLATATQYF
TGTGCCAGCAGCCCCCAGAACCGACTAGCGACAGCGACCCAGTACTTC
>TRBJ2-1|TRBV7-8|.|16|TRBD1
CASSSPRDRGRNEQFF
TGTGCCAGCAGCTCGCCCCGGGACAGGGGCAGGAATGAGCAGTTCTTC
>TRBJ2-7|TRBV14|many|11|.
CASSQGLEQYF
TGTGCCAGCAGTCAGGGACTCGAGCAGTACTTC
>TRBJ2-1|TRBV7-2|.|14|TRBD1
CASSLATGDNEQFF
TGTGCCAGCAGCTTAGCGACAGGGGACAATGAGCAGTTCTTC
>TRBJ1-6|TRBV25-1|.|14|.
CASSVQGVLSPLHF
TGTGCCAGCAGTGTCCAGGGAGTTCTTTCACCCCTCCACTTT
>TRBJ2-7|TRBV27|once|15|TRBD2
CASSFGVSGGFEQYF
TGTGCCAGCAGTTTCGGGGTTAGCGGGGGTTTCGAGCAGTACTTC
>TRBJ1-2|TRBV5-1|few|19|.
CASSRSPFEGPTLNYGYTF
TGCGCCAGCAGCAGGAGCCCCTTCGAGGGTCCAACACTTAACTATGGCTACACCTTC
>TRBJ1-1|TRBV20-1|.|14|.
CSASSHFPGGQAFF
TGCAGTGCTAGCTCACACTTTCCGGGGGGCCAAGCTTTCTTT
>TRBJ2-2|TRBV7-2|.|16|TRBD1
CASSLGRTGGTGELFF
TGTGCCAGCAGCCTGGGAAGGACAGGGGGCACCGGGGAGCTGTTTTTT
>TRBJ2-7|TRBV9|.|14|.
CASSVAGSRGEQYF
TGTGCCAGCAGCGTAGCGGGGTCGCGGGGCGAGCAGTACTTC